Listed below are T cell receptor beta chains from one sample, sequenced in a study of immune characterization of retroperitoneal liposarcoma. TCRdb re-derived calls from the PCR reads in MiXCR, one entry per CDR3 protein. The repertoire holds more than 8,000 distinct CDR3 sequences, with just over 40% as singletons. The sequencing sample was made of tumor tissue. These receptors were taken from a male donor with retroperitoneal liposarcoma. The CDR3 runs from the conserved cysteine through the conserved F or W. The D gene is left open where the match is weak. A clone size is listed for some rows: how often the clone was seen (once, few, many), or a class if it is expanded.

d_gene: TRBD2
abundance: few
v_gene: TRBV6-1
j_gene: TRBJ2-1
CDR3aa: CASSQIAGANNEQFF
CDR3nt: TGTGCCAGCAGTCAGATAGCGGGAGCAAACAATGAGCAGTTCTTC

d_gene: TRBD1
abundance: .
v_gene: TRBV7-2
j_gene: TRBJ2-1
CDR3aa: CASSPRTGGDEQFF
CDR3nt: TGTGCCAGCAGCCCACGGACAGGGGGCGATGAGCAGTTCTTC

d_gene: TRBD2
abundance: .
v_gene: TRBV10-2
j_gene: TRBJ2-1
CDR3aa: CASSLSSGDYNEQFF
CDR3nt: TGCGCCAGCAGCTTGTCTAGCGGGGATTACAATGAGCAGTTCTTC

d_gene: TRBD2
abundance: .
v_gene: TRBV27
j_gene: TRBJ2-3
CDR3aa: CASSFERDFSGTRPDTQYF
CDR3nt: TGTGCCAGCAGTTTTGAGAGAGATTTTAGCGGGACACGGCCAGATACGCAGTATTTT

d_gene: .
abundance: few
v_gene: TRBV6-1
j_gene: TRBJ2-4
CDR3aa: CASSEAGPKHIQYF
CDR3nt: TGTGCCAGCAGTGAAGCAGGGCCAAAACACATTCAGTACTTC

d_gene: .
abundance: medium-sized
v_gene: TRBV6-6
j_gene: TRBJ2-7
CDR3aa: CASSYSSGAEQYF
CDR3nt: TGTGCCAGCAGTTACTCATCGGGGGCCGAGCAGTACTTC

d_gene: TRBD2
abundance: .
v_gene: TRBV6-1
j_gene: TRBJ2-1
CDR3aa: CASSEGETSGYNEQFF
CDR3nt: TGTGCCAGCAGTGAAGGAGAGACTAGCGGCTACAATGAGCAGTTCTTC

d_gene: .
abundance: few
v_gene: TRBV6-1
j_gene: TRBJ1-1
CDR3aa: CASRGTQTTEAFF
CDR3nt: TGTGCCAGCAGGGGCACACAAACCACTGAAGCTTTCTTT

d_gene: TRBD2
abundance: large
v_gene: TRBV7-2
j_gene: TRBJ2-5
CDR3aa: CASSDVAGGLQGETQYF
CDR3nt: TGTGCCAGCAGCGACGTAGCGGGAGGGCTTCAAGGAGAGACCCAGTACTTC

d_gene: TRBD1
abundance: .
v_gene: TRBV6-1
j_gene: TRBJ1-4
CDR3aa: CASSEARGGGGEKLFF
CDR3nt: TGTGCCAGCAGTGAAGCTAGAGGGGGCGGGGGCGAAAAACTGTTTTTT

d_gene: .
abundance: .
v_gene: TRBV6-2/TRBV6-3
j_gene: TRBJ1-2
CDR3aa: CASSYSAGQGGYTF
CDR3nt: TGTGCCAGCAGTTACTCGGCAGGGCAGGGGGGCTACACCTTC

d_gene: TRBD2
abundance: medium-sized
v_gene: TRBV6-1
j_gene: TRBJ2-7
CDR3aa: CASSGLAGAYNEQYF
CDR3nt: TGTGCCAGCAGTGGACTAGCGGGAGCCTACAATGAGCAGTACTTC

d_gene: .
abundance: .
v_gene: TRBV12-3/TRBV12-4
j_gene: TRBJ2-1
CDR3aa: CASSFSEVNEQFF
CDR3nt: TGTGCCAGCAGTTTTTCAGAGGTCAATGAGCAGTTCTTC

d_gene: TRBD2
abundance: few
v_gene: TRBV7-2
j_gene: TRBJ2-1
CDR3aa: CASSLPGGETQFF
CDR3nt: TGTGCCAGCAGCTTACCGGGAGGCGAGACCCAGTTCTTC

d_gene: .
abundance: medium-sized
v_gene: TRBV6-1
j_gene: TRBJ2-1
CDR3aa: CASSTFRGNEQFF
CDR3nt: TGTGCCAGCAGCACTTTCCGGGGGAATGAGCAGTTCTTC

d_gene: .
abundance: medium-sized
v_gene: TRBV6-1
j_gene: TRBJ2-7
CDR3aa: CASSELVSEQYF
CDR3nt: TGTGCCAGCAGTGAATTGGTGAGCGAGCAGTACTTC

d_gene: .
abundance: .
v_gene: TRBV7-3
j_gene: TRBJ1-1
CDR3aa: CASSLMLNTEAFF
CDR3nt: TGTGCCAGCAGCTTAATGCTAAACACTGAAGCTTTCTTT

d_gene: .
abundance: medium-sized
v_gene: TRBV7-2
j_gene: TRBJ2-1
CDR3aa: CASSGELGVGETQFF
CDR3nt: TGTGCCAGCAGCGGCGAGCTGGGTGTGGGAGAGACCCAGTTCTTC

d_gene: .
abundance: .
v_gene: TRBV5-1
j_gene: TRBJ2-5
CDR3aa: CASSLGAGKETQYF
CDR3nt: TGCGCCAGCAGCTTGGGAGCAGGAAAAGAGACCCAGTACTTC

d_gene: .
abundance: .
v_gene: TRBV12-3/TRBV12-4
j_gene: TRBJ1-1
CDR3aa: CASSPDGTEAFF
CDR3nt: TGTGCCAGCAGTCCGGACGGGACTGAAGCTTTCTTT

d_gene: .
abundance: medium-sized
v_gene: TRBV25-1
j_gene: TRBJ2-1
CDR3aa: CASSDPRGAGETQFF
CDR3nt: TGTGCCAGCAGTGATCCTAGGGGGGCCGGAGAGACCCAGTTCTTC

d_gene: TRBD2
abundance: once
v_gene: TRBV4-1
j_gene: TRBJ2-5
CDR3aa: CASSQDSGSRLAGYNEQYF
CDR3nt: TGCGCCAGCAGCCAAGATAGCGGGTCGAGACTAGCGGGGTACAATGAGCAGTACTTC

d_gene: .
abundance: .
v_gene: TRBV28
j_gene: TRBJ2-4
CDR3aa: CASSPSLGLGSVGNEQYF
CDR3nt: TGTGCCAGCAGTCCCTCCCTCGGGCTGGGTAGCGTCGGCAATGAGCAGTACTTC

d_gene: TRBD2
abundance: medium-sized
v_gene: TRBV7-2
j_gene: TRBJ2-7
CDR3aa: CASSRGTSGSKSYEQYF
CDR3nt: TGTGCCAGCAGCCGCGGGACTAGCGGGAGTAAGTCCTACGAGCAGTACTTC

d_gene: .
abundance: once
v_gene: TRBV6-1
j_gene: TRBJ2-7
CDR3aa: CASSGGEFTSYEQYF
CDR3nt: TGTGCCAGCAGTGGTGGAGAATTTACTTCCTACGAGCAGTACTTC

d_gene: TRBD2
abundance: medium-sized
v_gene: TRBV6-1
j_gene: TRBJ2-1
CDR3aa: CASRNPGLHNEEFF
CDR3nt: TGTGCCAGCAGAAACCCGGGACTACACAACGAAGAGTTCTTC

d_gene: .
abundance: .
v_gene: TRBV12-3/TRBV12-4
j_gene: TRBJ2-7
CDR3aa: CASSPRLDGEQYF
CDR3nt: TGTGCCAGCAGCCCTCGACTAGATGGCGAGCAGTACTTC

d_gene: TRBD2
abundance: .
v_gene: TRBV6-6
j_gene: TRBJ2-1
CDR3aa: CASSYRGLAGGPGYNEQFF
CDR3nt: TGTGCCAGCAGTTACCGAGGACTAGCGGGAGGGCCGGGTTACAATGAGCAGTTCTTC

d_gene: .
abundance: .
v_gene: TRBV25-1
j_gene: TRBJ1-1
CDR3aa: CASSESTVQPEAFF
CDR3nt: TGTGCCAGCAGTGAATCCACAGTCCAGCCTGAAGCTTTCTTT

d_gene: TRBD1
abundance: few
v_gene: TRBV6-1
j_gene: TRBJ2-1
CDR3aa: CASSESPGQGYEEQFF
CDR3nt: TGTGCCAGCAGTGAAAGTCCGGGACAGGGGTACGAGGAGCAGTTCTTC

d_gene: .
abundance: .
v_gene: TRBV6-5
j_gene: TRBJ2-5
CDR3aa: CASSGGGAETQYF
CDR3nt: TGTGCCAGCAGTGGAGGGGGTGCAGAGACCCAGTACTTC

d_gene: .
abundance: medium-sized
v_gene: TRBV6-1
j_gene: TRBJ2-1
CDR3aa: CASSELVSEQFF
CDR3nt: TGTGCCAGCAGTGAATTGGTGAGCGAGCAGTTCTTC

d_gene: .
abundance: .
v_gene: TRBV6-1
j_gene: TRBJ2-7
CDR3aa: CASTVLPTRGEQYF
CDR3nt: TGTGCCAGCACTGTCCTACCTACACGGGGCGAGCAGTACTTC

d_gene: .
abundance: .
v_gene: TRBV6-5
j_gene: TRBJ2-1
CDR3aa: CASSYRVQETQFF
CDR3nt: TGTGCCAGCAGTTACCGGGTCCAAGAGACCCAGTTCTTC

d_gene: .
abundance: .
v_gene: TRBV6-1
j_gene: TRBJ2-3
CDR3aa: CASRPVRVGTDTQYF
CDR3nt: TGTGCCAGCAGACCTGTCCGGGTGGGTACAGATACGCAGTATTTT

d_gene: TRBD2
abundance: .
v_gene: TRBV6-1
j_gene: TRBJ2-1
CDR3aa: CASSEETSGGVQETQFF
CDR3nt: TGTGCCAGCAGTGAGGAGACTAGCGGGGGGGTCCAAGAGACCCAGTTCTTC

d_gene: .
abundance: medium-sized
v_gene: TRBV6-1
j_gene: TRBJ2-3
CDR3aa: CASSTTGTPTDTQYF
CDR3nt: TGTGCCAGCAGTACTACCGGGACCCCCACAGATACGCAGTATTTT

d_gene: .
abundance: .
v_gene: TRBV7-8
j_gene: TRBJ2-1
CDR3aa: CASSFRSKETQFF
CDR3nt: TGTGCCAGCAGCTTTAGGAGTAAAGAGACCCAGTTCTTC

d_gene: .
abundance: .
v_gene: TRBV25-1
j_gene: TRBJ1-2
CDR3aa: CASSINPTGPYGYTF
CDR3nt: TGTGCCAGCAGTATAAACCCGACGGGCCCATATGGCTACACCTTC

d_gene: TRBD2
abundance: .
v_gene: TRBV27
j_gene: TRBJ2-1
CDR3aa: CASSLPAGGLNEQFF
CDR3nt: TGTGCCAGCAGTTTACCAGCGGGAGGTCTTAATGAGCAGTTCTTC

d_gene: TRBD2
abundance: .
v_gene: TRBV11-1
j_gene: TRBJ2-7
CDR3aa: CASSFIASGRVIYEQYF
CDR3nt: TGTGCCAGCAGCTTTATTGCTAGCGGGAGGGTAATATACGAGCAGTACTTC

d_gene: .
abundance: medium-sized
v_gene: TRBV6-1
j_gene: TRBJ2-1
CDR3aa: CASKGRTYNEQFF
CDR3nt: TGTGCCAGCAAGGGTCGAACCTACAATGAGCAGTTCTTC

d_gene: .
abundance: medium-sized
v_gene: TRBV6-1
j_gene: TRBJ2-1
CDR3aa: CASSPRSPPYEQFF
CDR3nt: TGTGCCAGCAGTCCACGGAGTCCACCCTACGAGCAGTTCTTC

d_gene: .
abundance: .
v_gene: TRBV6-1
j_gene: TRBJ1-1
CDR3aa: CASSYSRVTEAFF
CDR3nt: TGTGCCAGCAGTTACAGTCGGGTGACTGAAGCTTTCTTT

d_gene: TRBD2
abundance: few
v_gene: TRBV6-1
j_gene: TRBJ2-1
CDR3aa: CASSPGGSYEQFF
CDR3nt: TGTGCCAGCAGCCCCGGCGGGAGCTACGAGCAGTTCTTC

d_gene: .
abundance: large
v_gene: TRBV7-2
j_gene: TRBJ2-1
CDR3aa: CASSFNGGFEQFF
CDR3nt: TGTGCCAGCAGCTTTAACGGGGGCTTTGAGCAGTTCTTC